This entry lists 10 T cell receptor beta chains sequenced from one sample in a study of blood T cells in healthy people across ages. A second PCR of roughly 7 to 11 cycles used a sample-barcoded 5' primer and a J-beta primer mix. TCRdb ran MiXCR on the 5' RACE reads and lists one entry per CDR3 protein. This sample carries 710,000 or so distinct CDR3 sequences, 32% of them seen once, and the ten largest clones take 15%. Sequencing was carried out using blood. Receptors originate from a woman of 80 years or more in good health.

This clonotype appeared many times. The rearrangement uses TRBV20-1 and TRBJ2-3, with 11 bases fitting TRBD2. Germline V gives CDR1 DFQATT, CDR2 SNEGSKA (reference sequence). V lost 6 bases, J lost 7 bases, and 9 bases stayed unmatched. This CDR3 comprises 14 residues. This CDR3 reads CSAKLAGGPHTQYF. DNA for the CDR3: TGCAGTGCCAAGCTAGCGGGGGGTCCCCATACGCAGTATTTT.

This chain joins TRBV20-1 and TRBJ1-6, with a possible D match to TRBD1 (5 bases). Germline CDR1 and CDR2: DFQATT and SNEGSKA (reference sequence). The CDR3 has 17 amino acids. The V end lost 1 base, the J end lost 0 bases, and 13 bases lay between the germline ends. The CDR3 DNA sequence: TGCAGTGCTAGAGCAACGGCAGGGATCTCCTATAATTCACCCCTCCACTTT. Translating gives CSARATAGISYNSPLHF.

This clonotype was picked up a small number of times. With a much larger clone just one base away, this may be a read error. V gene TRBV6-5 combines with J gene TRBJ2-1, with D hard to call. The better agreement between TRBJ2-7 and the DNA end casts doubt on the J call. The CDR3 loop spans 14 amino acids. Germline-derived CDR1 and CDR2 are MNHEY and SVGAGI. The CDR3 loop is CASSYGLDVNEQYF. The CDR3 region has the DNA TGTGCCAGCAGTTATGGTTTAGATGTCAATGAGCAGTACTTC.

The rearrangement links TRBV24-1 to TRBJ2-6; 8 bases match TRBD2. The V gene end was trimmed by 10 bases and the J gene end by 4 bases; junction bases not matched to a gene: 14. The CDR3 runs 17 residues. The germline gives CDR1 KGHDR, CDR2 SFDVKD. CDR3 sequence: CATRSGGVGSGANVLTF. The CDR3, as DNA: TGTGCCACTAGAAGCGGGGGAGTAGGTTCAGGGGCCAACGTCCTGACTTTC.

This clonotype was seen just once. A much bigger clone sits one base away, suggesting this may be a read error. The rearrangement uses TRBV5-4 and TRBJ1-2; 8 positions match TRBD1. The CDR3 sequence is 15 residues long. The V gene's germline CDR1 is SGHNT and CDR2 YYREEE (reference sequence). The CDR3: CASSPSTGTGYGYIF. In DNA form, the CDR3 reads TGTGCCAGCAGCCCGTCGACCGGGACAGGCTATGGCTACATCTTC.

The chain joins TRBV28 to TRBJ1-2; the D gene is possibly TRBD1 (5 bases). V gave up 6 bases and J gave up 7 bases, with 15 bases separating them. The germline gives CDR1 MDHEN, CDR2 SYDVKM. The CDR3 spans 13 residues. The chain's CDR3 is CASRGTGTGGYTF. CDR3 in DNA: TGTGCCAGCAGGGGGACGGGGACGGGTGGCTACACCTTC.

This clonotype was recorded many times. This chain joins TRBV7-2 and TRBJ2-7; 9 positions match TRBD1. This CDR3 has 12 residues. Germline lookup yields CDR1 SGHTA and CDR2 FQGNSA. Trimming removed 5 bases from V and 5 bases from J; junction bases left unmatched: 1. The CDR3 bases are TGTGCCAGCAGCGGGACAGGGAACGAGCAGTACTTC. Amino acid sequence: CASSGTGNEQYF.

V gene TRBV4-3 combines with J gene TRBJ2-1, with D uncertain. The CDR3 is made up of 14 amino acids. Looked up from germline, CDR1 is LGHNA and CDR2 is YSLEER. CDR3 coding DNA: TGCGTAACAACTCCCTGGACCGGGCACAATGAGCAGTTCTTC. This sequence encodes CVTTPWTGHNEQFF.

In this sample, this clonotype turned up many times. The rearrangement uses TRBV7-9 and TRBJ2-5, with 7 bases identical to TRBD1. Germline CDR1 is SEHNR and CDR2 is FQNEAQ (reference sequence). Trimming took 6 bases from V and 2 from J; bases not matched to a gene: 15. There are 17 residues in the CDR3. The CDR3 region is CASRPGQDHFTQETQYF. In DNA, the CDR3 is TGTGCCAGCAGACCCGGACAGGATCATTTCACTCAAGAGACCCAGTACTTC.

The sample holds a few counts of this clonotype. The CDR3 loop is CASSVVAGSDTEAFF. DNA of the CDR3: TGTGCCAGCAGCGTAGTCGCAGGGTCAGACACTGAAGCTTTCTTT. The chain couples TRBV9 to TRBJ1-1; TRBD1 is a possible D gene (5 bases). V lost 0 bases, J lost 3 bases, and 12 bases lay in between. This CDR3 spans 15 amino acids. CDR1 is SGDLS, CDR2 YYNGEE, per germline.